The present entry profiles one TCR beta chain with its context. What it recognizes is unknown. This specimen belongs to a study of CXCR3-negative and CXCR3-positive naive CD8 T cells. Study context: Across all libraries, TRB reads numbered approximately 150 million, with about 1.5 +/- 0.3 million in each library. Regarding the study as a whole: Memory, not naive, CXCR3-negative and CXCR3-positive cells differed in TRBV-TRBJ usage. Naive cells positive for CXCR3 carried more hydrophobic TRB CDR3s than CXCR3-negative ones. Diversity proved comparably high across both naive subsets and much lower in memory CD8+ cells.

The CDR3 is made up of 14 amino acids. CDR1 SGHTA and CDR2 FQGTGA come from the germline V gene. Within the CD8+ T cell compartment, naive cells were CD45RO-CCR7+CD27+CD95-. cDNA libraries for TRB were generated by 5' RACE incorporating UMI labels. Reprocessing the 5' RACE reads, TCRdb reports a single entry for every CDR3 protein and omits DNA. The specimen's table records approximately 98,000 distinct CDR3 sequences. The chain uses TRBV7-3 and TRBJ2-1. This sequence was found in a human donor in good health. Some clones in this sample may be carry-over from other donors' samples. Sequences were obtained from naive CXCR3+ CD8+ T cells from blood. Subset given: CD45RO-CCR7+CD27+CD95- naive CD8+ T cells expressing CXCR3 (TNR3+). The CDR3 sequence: CASSGGGSYNEQFF.